The 26 T cell receptor beta chains below come from one sample, sequenced in a study of blood T cell repertoires in COVID-19. Assay used: immunoSEQ multiplex PCR; TCRdb lists only in-frame clones, some missing. The table has fewer than 40,000 clones, around 81% seen once. Input material: peripheral blood. These TCRs come from a human donor in a cohort sampled during active COVID-19.

V gene TRBV5-1 combines with J gene TRBJ2-1, with D perhaps TRBD1 (7 bases). CDR1 SGHRS and CDR2 YFSETQ come from the germline V gene. The ends were cut back, 0 bases at V and 3 bases at J, with 13 bases in the middle. The CDR3 extends over 16 amino acids. In DNA, the CDR3 is TGCGCCAGCAGCTTGGTGGGTCAGGGGGGCTACAATGAGCAGTTCTTC. Translated: CASSLVGQGGYNEQFF.

This clone was observed once. The V and J genes are TRBV6-6 and TRBJ2-7, with D possibly being TRBD2 (6 bases). The CDR3 spans 16 residues. V gave up 4 bases and J gave up 2 bases, with 18 bases separating them. Germline-derived CDR1 and CDR2 are MNHNY and SVGAGI (reference sequence). The CDR3 DNA reads TGTGCCAGCAGTTCCCTCCCGGGACTGTCTACCTACGAGCAGTACTTC. Translation: CASSSLPGLSTYEQYF.

The chain combines TRBV21-1 with TRBJ2-7; TRBD1, as called in the table, went unchecked against the DNA. TRBV21-1 represents a pseudogene. CDR3 length equals 15 residues. The CDR3 loop is CASSKVEGQDYEQYF. CDR3 sequence (DNA): TGTGCCAGCAGCAAAGTCGAGGGACAGGACTACGAGCAGTACTTC.

This clone is termed large. The gene calls are TRBV7-6 and TRBJ2-3; D might be TRBD2 (5 bases). Germline CDR1 is SGHVS and CDR2 is FNYEAQ. V lost 4 bases to trimming and J lost 2 bases, with 13 bases between them. CDR3 length: 15 residues. The chain's CDR3 is CASSSGVSVTDTQYF. In DNA form, the CDR3 reads TGTGCCAGCAGCTCCGGGGTATCAGTCACAGATACGCAGTATTTT.

The chain carries TRBV12-3 or TRBV12-4 and TRBJ1-2; tentatively, D is TRBD1 (5 bases). V was trimmed by 5 bases and J by 7 bases, leaving 14 bases between them. There are 13 residues in the CDR3. CDR3 amino acids: CASSLRGGLGYTF. The CDR3 DNA reads as TGTGCCAGCAGTCTGAGGGGAGGGCTTGGCTACACCTTC.

In this sample, this clone turned up once. The chain employs TRBV11-3 and TRBJ1-3; D is unclear. CDR1 and CDR2 (germline): SGHNT, YENEEA. The CDR3 covers 13 residues. Trimming removed 0 bases at V and 5 bases at J, with 5 bases between. The CDR3 coding sequence is TGTGCCAGCAGCTTAGACGGGAGAAACACCATATATTTT. Amino acid sequence: CASSLDGRNTIYF.

The chain recombines TRBV24-1 with TRBJ1-1; TRBD1 matches 11 bases. Germline loops: CDR1 KGHDR, CDR2 SFDVKD. V gave up 4 bases and J gave up 6 bases; unmatched junction bases: 3. The CDR3 totals 14 residues. The CDR3 nucleotides are TGTGCCACCAGTGACGGACAGGGGGCGGCTGAAGCTTTCTTT. Translating gives CATSDGQGAAEAFF.

The chain uses TRBV19 and TRBJ2-5; 7 bases match TRBD1. Germline V lookup: CDR1 LNHDA, CDR2 SQIVND (reference sequence). This CDR3 is 14 amino acids long. J gave up 6 bases and V 3 bases, and 7 bases lay outside the gene matches. This chain's CDR3 is CASSIPGTAKTQYF. The CDR3 nucleotides are TGTGCCAGTAGTATCCCCGGGACAGCCAAGACCCAGTACTTC.

The gene calls are TRBV7-6 and TRBJ2-2, with 7 bases lining up with TRBD1. Germline CDR1 is SGHVS and CDR2 is FNYEAQ. V lost 7 bases and J lost 3; bases outside the gene matches: 14. The CDR3 runs 17 residues. The CDR3: CASNTGRGGADTGELFF. As DNA, the CDR3 is TGTGCCAGCAACACAGGGAGAGGGGGCGCGGACACCGGGGAGCTGTTTTTT.

J is TRBJ1-5 and V is TRBV5-4, with D possibly being TRBD1 (5 bases). V was shortened by 4 bases and J by 3 bases, with 14 bases between the two germline ends. Germline CDR1 is SGHNT and CDR2 is YYREEE (reference sequence). CDR3 length equals 15 residues. The CDR3 is CASSSGTDYNQPQHF. In DNA form, the CDR3 reads TGTGCCAGCAGCAGCGGGACGGACTACAATCAGCCCCAGCATTTT.

The rearrangement joins TRBV30 to TRBJ1-5; D not resolved. Looked up from germline, CDR1 is GTSNPN and CDR2 is SVGIG (reference sequence). The CDR3 sequence is 14 residues long. Trimming stripped 2 bases from V and 0 bases from J, with 8 bases between. The CDR3 spells CAWSNPYSNQPQHF. CDR3 nucleotides: TGTGCCTGGAGTAATCCCTATAGCAATCAGCCCCAGCATTTT.

This clone was observed a handful of times. V gene TRBV7-9 combines with J gene TRBJ1-2; D may be TRBD1 (6 bases). V shed 5 bases and J shed 2 bases, with 21 bases lying between them. The CDR3 runs to 17 residues. Germline CDR1 is SEHNR and CDR2 is FQNEAQ (reference sequence). The CDR3 DNA reads TGTGCCAGCAGCCCGCGTGGGGCGACAGGCCCAAACTATGGCTACACCTTC. Translating gives CASSPRGATGPNYGYTF.

This sequence joins TRBV3-1 (or the pseudogene TRBV3-2) and TRBJ2-3; 7 nucleotides agree with TRBD2. The trim removed 4 bases at V and 0 bases at J, leaving 7 bases unmatched. This CDR3 has 16 amino acids. Germline CDR1 reads LGHDT; CDR2 reads YNNKEL (reference sequence). CDR3 amino acids: CASSPFSGGSTDTQYF. DNA of the CDR3: TGTGCCAGCAGCCCGTTTTCCGGGGGGAGCACAGATACGCAGTATTTT.

This chain joins TRBV7-9 and TRBJ1-5; 9 nucleotides match TRBD1. From germline, CDR1 is SEHNR and CDR2 FQNEAQ (reference sequence). Trimming removed 3 bases from V and 3 bases from J; junction bases left unmatched: 3. This CDR3 is 15 amino acids long. The CDR3 DNA sequence: TGTGCCAGCAGCTTGGGACAGGGACTCAATCAGCCCCAGCATTTT. The encoded protein is CASSLGQGLNQPQHF.

V and J are TRBV19 and TRBJ2-7; 8 bases are a match to TRBD2. In germline, CDR1 is LNHDA, CDR2 SQIVND (reference sequence). V shed 5 bases, J shed 4 bases, and the junction held 7 bases outside the gene matches. The CDR3 is 14 residues long. The CDR3: CASSRTGGEYEQYF. The CDR3 DNA reads as TGTGCCAGTAGTCGGACCGGGGGGGAGTACGAGCAGTACTTC.

The chain combines TRBV11-2 with TRBJ2-3; the D gene is possibly TRBD2 (5 bases). The CDR3 extends over 16 amino acids. V was clipped by 4 bases and J by 1 base, with 15 bases between them. Germline V gene sequence: CDR1 SGHAT, CDR2 FQNNGV. The CDR3 region is CASSYRSDSGTDTQYF. The CDR3 bases are TGTGCCAGCAGCTACCGGTCGGACTCTGGCACAGATACGCAGTATTTT.

The CDR3 here is CASSFQGSSYEQYF. The DNA for the CDR3 is TGTGCCAGCAGCTTCCAGGGGAGCTCCTACGAGCAGTACTTC. The chain carries TRBV9 and TRBJ2-7; the D gene is possibly TRBD1 (6 bases). This CDR3 has 14 amino acids. From germline, CDR1 is SGDLS and CDR2 YYNGEE. V was clipped by 4 bases and J by 0 bases, with 11 bases between them.

This clone was detected a few times. The chain recombines TRBV9 with TRBJ1-6; no clear D gene. This CDR3 comprises 15 residues. V was pared by 0 bases and J by 9 bases, with 13 bases between. The germline gives CDR1 SGDLS, CDR2 YYNGEE. CDR3 sequence reads: CASSVVGDGSSPLHF. CDR3 coding DNA: TGTGCCAGCAGCGTAGTAGGAGACGGGAGTTCACCCCTCCACTTT.

V and J are TRBV9 and TRBJ2-3; 9 bases map to TRBD2. Germline V gene data show CDR1 as SGDLS and CDR2 as YYNGEE. V lost 2 bases, J lost 4 bases, and 5 bases stayed unmatched. The CDR3 spans 15 residues. The CDR3 region has the DNA TGTGCCAGCAGCGTGCTCGCGGGGGGGGCAGATACGCAGTATTTT. It translates to CASSVLAGGADTQYF.

This chain uses TRBV24-1 with TRBJ2-3; D is ambiguous. V was pared by 2 bases and J by 6 bases, with 11 bases between. The CDR3 sequence is 14 residues long. CDR1 KGHDR and CDR2 SFDVKD come from the germline V gene. Here the CDR3 reads CATSDSSMVDTQYF. Written as DNA, the CDR3 is TGTGCCACCAGTGATTCTAGTATGGTCGATACGCAGTATTTT.

The rearrangement uses TRBV7-9 and TRBJ2-5, with D possibly being TRBD2 (6 bases). V was cut by 3 bases and J by 1 base, with 15 bases left in between. The CDR3 has 16 residues. Germline V gene sequence: CDR1 SEHNR, CDR2 FQNEAQ (reference sequence). In DNA, the CDR3 is TGTGCCAGCAGCTTCCCATTACAGACTAGCCAAGAGACCCAGTACTTC. It yields the protein CASSFPLQTSQETQYF. Supplemented by reference TRBV7-9 and TRBJ2-5, the full variable domain reads DTGVSQNPRHKITKRGQNVTFRCDPISEHNRLYWYRQTLGQGPEFLTYFQNEAQLEKSRLLSDRFSAERPKGSFSTLEIQRTEQGDSAMYLCASSFPLQTSQETQYFGPGTRLLVL.

This clone occurred a few times. The rearrangement joins TRBV6-2 or TRBV6-3 to TRBJ1-3, with 7 bases identical to TRBD1. Germline-derived CDR1 and CDR2 are MNHEY and SVGEGT. There are 16 residues in the CDR3. Trimming at V came to 0 bases and at J to 2 bases, leaving 4 bases not matched to a gene. CDR3 loop: CASSYSDREPGNTIYF. The DNA of the CDR3 is TGTGCCAGCAGTTACTCCGACAGGGAACCTGGAAACACCATATATTTT.

The V and J genes are TRBV18 and TRBJ1-2, with D maybe TRBD1 (6 bases). Germline V lookup: CDR1 KGHSH, CDR2 LQKENI. CDR3 length equals 13 residues. The V end lost 3 bases, the J end lost 4 bases, and 9 bases lay between the germline ends. The CDR3 nucleotides read TGTGCCAGCTCACCGGACAGCCCCTATGGCTACACCTTC. Its translation is CASSPDSPYGYTF.

The chain combines TRBV6-2 or TRBV6-3 with TRBJ1-5, with TRBD1 matching over 7 bases. The germline V gene encodes CDR1 MNHEY and CDR2 SVGEGT. V dropped 5 bases and J dropped 7; count of bases not matched to a gene: 5. The CDR3 contains 13 residues. The CDR3 spells CASSETGRQPQHF. The DNA for the CDR3 is TGTGCCAGCAGTGAGACAGGGCGACAGCCCCAGCATTTT.

This chain uses TRBV18 with TRBJ2-3; 11 bases map to TRBD2. The J segment lost 2 bases and the V segment lost 2 bases, leaving 3 bases of the junction unmatched. From germline, CDR1 is KGHSH and CDR2 LQKENI. CDR3 length equals 16 residues. The DNA of the CDR3 is TGTGCCAGCTCACCATATAGCGGGGGGGCCACAGATACGCAGTATTTT. It translates to CASSPYSGGATDTQYF. The entire variable domain, with the rest obtained from reference TRBV18 and TRBJ2-3, is as follows: NAGVMQNPRHLVRRRGQEARLRCSPMKGHSHVYWYRQLPEEGLKFMVYLQKENIIDESGMPKERFSAEFPKEGPSILRIQQVVRGDSAAYFCASSPYSGGATDTQYFGPGTRLTVL.

This sequence joins TRBV28 and TRBJ1-5; D might be TRBD1 (5 bases). The V and J ends lost 3 bases and 2 bases respectively, with 8 bases between them. The CDR3 covers 14 residues. The germline gives CDR1 MDHEN, CDR2 SYDVKM. The CDR3 DNA sequence: TGTGCCAGCAGTTTGCAGGGCGGCAATCAGCCCCAGCATTTT. As protein: CASSLQGGNQPQHF.